Shown below are 13 T cell receptor beta chains from a single sample sequenced in a study of cytomegalovirus exposure and HLA in healthy donors. Clones were read by immunoSEQ multiplex PCR, and TCRdb kept only the in-frame ones, dropping some. The sample carries 190,000 or so clones, about 80% recorded once. Sequencing used PBMCs. The receptors were sampled from a woman aged 18 to 35 in good health and CMV-seropositive.

The genes are TRBV10-3 and TRBJ2-2, with D perhaps matching TRBD2 (5 bases). The germline V gene encodes CDR1 ENHRY and CDR2 SYGVKD. The CDR3 contains 15 residues. The V end lost 0 bases, the J end lost 6 bases, and 11 bases lay between the germline ends. The CDR3 DNA is TGTGCCATCAGTGAGTCGTCGCCAGCGGCCGGGGAGCTGTTTTTT. Translation: CAISESSPAAGELFF.

The chain has TRBV6-5 and TRBJ2-1; TRBD2 matches at 11 bases. CDR1 is MNHEY and CDR2 is SVGAGI in the germline V gene. The CDR3 covers 15 residues. Trimming removed 2 bases from V and 7 bases from J; junction bases left unmatched: 4. This chain's CDR3 is CASSYGLAGGNEQFF. DNA of the CDR3: TGTGCCAGCAGTTACGGGCTAGCGGGGGGAAATGAGCAGTTCTTC.

The chain employs TRBV15 and TRBJ2-3; D remains unclear. Trimming left V 1 base short and J 0 bases short, with 14 bases between. Germline lookup yields CDR1 LNHNV and CDR2 YYDKDF (reference sequence). This CDR3 region has 17 residues. This chain's CDR3 is CATSRVVLSISTDTQYF. The CDR3 DNA reads as TGTGCCACCAGCAGAGTTGTCCTATCAATAAGCACAGATACGCAGTATTTT.

This rearrangement joins TRBV2 to TRBJ2-3; TRBD2 agrees at 9 bases. Per the germline V gene, CDR1 is SNHLY and CDR2 is FYNNEI. The CDR3 length is 16 residues. Germline trimming cut 8 bases from V and 5 bases from J; bases unmatched to any gene: 14. In DNA, the CDR3 is TGTGCCAGCCACCAAGGACTAGCGCTCCAAAGAGATACGCAGTATTTT. This codes for CASHQGLALQRDTQYF.

V and J are TRBV15 and TRBJ2-3, with TRBD2 matching 10 bases. Germline V lookup: CDR1 LNHNV, CDR2 YYDKDF (reference sequence). Trimming cost V 5 bases and J 2 bases; bases outside gene matches: 19. The CDR3 spans 20 residues. This chain's CDR3 is CATSSSRGLQRGGLTDTQYF. The CDR3 region has the DNA TGTGCCACCAGCTCCTCTCGGGGTTTGCAGCGGGGGGGACTCACAGATACGCAGTATTTT. The whole variable domain, remainder taken from reference TRBV15 and TRBJ2-3, is DAMVIQNPRYQVTQFGKPVTLSCSQTLNHNVMYWYQQKSSQAPKLLFHYYDKDFNNEADTPDNFQSRRPNTSFCFLDIRSPGLGDTAMYLCATSSSRGLQRGGLTDTQYFGPGTRLTVL.

The chain is built from TRBV5-4 and TRBJ1-1; 8 bases agree with TRBD1. This CDR3 comprises 14 residues. V dropped 6 bases and J dropped 4; count of bases not matched to a gene: 8. Germline V lookup: CDR1 SGHNT, CDR2 YYREEE (reference sequence). CDR3 residues: CASTQVTGGTEAFF. The CDR3 nucleotides are TGTGCCAGCACCCAAGTAACAGGGGGCACTGAAGCTTTCTTT.

J is TRBJ2-1 and V is TRBV5-1, with TRBD2 matching over 9 bases. V dropped 1 base and J dropped 4; count of bases not matched to a gene: 6. The CDR3 sequence is 16 residues long. Germline lookup yields CDR1 SGHRS and CDR2 YFSETQ. As DNA, the CDR3 is TGCGCCAGCAGCTTGATTACTAGCGGGTTATACAATGAGCAGTTCTTC. Residues: CASSLITSGLYNEQFF.

A few counts support this clone. The chain recombines TRBV7-8 with TRBJ1-2, with D hard to call. This CDR3 contains 12 residues. The V and J ends lost 5 bases and 9 bases respectively, with 13 bases between them. Germline-derived CDR1 and CDR2 are SGHVS and FQNEAQ. The CDR3 coding sequence is TGTGCCAGCAGCGAGGGCCCGGGTCGCTACACCTTC. Amino acids: CASSEGPGRYTF.

CDR3 loop: CASSYVGGGAIDEQFF. CDR3 DNA: TGTGCCAGCAGTTACGTTGGCGGGGGGGCGATCGATGAGCAGTTCTTC. This rearrangement joins TRBV6-6 to TRBJ2-1; 9 bases are shared with TRBD2. CDR1 is MNHNY, CDR2 SVGAGI, per germline (reference sequence). This CDR3 is built from 16 residues. V was clipped by 2 bases and J by 8 bases; unmatched bases: 10.

V is TRBV9 and J is TRBJ1-6, with TRBD1 matching over 10 bases. J was trimmed by 10 bases and V by 3 bases; bases with no gene match: 4. Looked up from germline, CDR1 is SGDLS and CDR2 is YYNGEE. This CDR3 region has 14 residues. DNA of the CDR3: TGTGCCAGCAGCGATAGGACAGGGGGATCACCCCTCCACTTT. Its protein is CASSDRTGGSPLHF.

The genes are TRBV11-2 and TRBJ2-7; no clear D. Germline assignment: CDR1 SGHAT and CDR2 FQNNGV. Between the trimmed V and J ends, which lost 8 bases and 2 bases, there was a span of 7 bases. The CDR3 contains 11 residues. The CDR3 protein is CASYSTYEQYF. CDR3 DNA sequence: TGTGCCAGCTACAGTACCTACGAGCAGTACTTC.

The chain carries TRBV5-1 and TRBJ2-7; TRBD1 agrees at 9 bases. CDR3 length: 13 amino acids. V was clipped by 5 bases and J by 5 bases; unmatched bases: 5. CDR1 and CDR2 (germline): SGHRS, YFSETQ. The CDR3 is CASSRDRVHEQYF. As DNA, the CDR3 is TGCGCCAGCAGTCGGGACAGGGTCCACGAGCAGTACTTC.

The genes are TRBV7-2 and TRBJ2-7; D not resolved. The germline CDR1 and CDR2 sequences are SGHTA and FQGNSA. The V gene lost 2 bases and the J gene lost 4 bases, with 6 bases spanning the gap. The CDR3 runs 12 residues. CDR3 in DNA: TGTGCCAGCAGCTTATACGGGTACGAGCAGTACTTC. Protein: CASSLYGYEQYF.